The rows below give T cell receptor beta chains drawn from one sample of a study of tumor-infiltrating lymphocytes in localized non-small cell lung cancer. Sequencing was performed with immunoSEQ multiplex PCR; in TCRdb, only in-frame clones are kept and a portion is missing. The data contain approximately 14,000 clones, 75% to 85% of them seen just once; the ten biggest clones take up around 2.6%. The source material was lung tumor tissue. These receptors originate from a human donor with non-small cell lung cancer. CDR3s include the opening cysteine and the closing phenylalanine or tryptophan. The order of the fields is J gene, V gene, D gene, clone size, CDR3 DNA, CDR3 protein. A D gene is named only where the DNA matches it firmly. Not all rows give a size; the values are once, few, many and, for expanded clones, a class.

TRBJ2-7,TRBV13,-,few,TGTGCCAGCAGCCCGGGACTGACCTACGAGCAGTACTTC,CASSPGLTYEQYF
TRBJ2-7,TRBV10-3,-,few,TGTGCCATCAGACAGGAGAGCTCCTACGAGCAGTACTTC,CAIRQESSYEQYF
TRBJ1-2,TRBV21-1,-,-,TGTGCCAGCAGCCGGGACAGGGATTATGGCTACACCTTC,CASSRDRDYGYTF
TRBJ1-5,TRBV25-1,TRBD1,-,TGTGCCAGCAGTGAAGGGACAGGTGATTATCAGCCCCAGCATTTT,CASSEGTGDYQPQHF
TRBJ2-7,TRBV11-3,TRBD1,-,TGTGCCAGCAGCTTAGATCCCGGACAGGGAACCTACGAGCAGTACTTC,CASSLDPGQGTYEQYF
TRBJ2-7,TRBV11-3,-,few,TGTGCCAGCAGCCCAATGGACACCTACTCCTACGAGCAGTACTTC,CASSPMDTYSYEQYF
TRBJ1-6,TRBV6-5,-,-,TGTGCCAGCAGCCCGGGAAGGGGTTCACCCCTCCACTTT,CASSPGRGSPLHF
TRBJ2-3,TRBV10-3,-,-,TGTGCCATCAGTGAGTCAGGGATCTCCACAGATACGCAGTATTTT,CAISESGISTDTQYF
TRBJ2-7,TRBV21-1,-,-,TGTGCCAGCAGCAAATGCGGGAAGTACGAGCAGTACTTC,CASSKCGKYEQYF
TRBJ2-1,TRBV19,-,-,TGTGCCAGTAGTTGGAGGAATGAGCAGTTCTTC,CASSWRNEQFF
TRBJ2-3,TRBV13,TRBD2,-,TGTGCCAGCAGCCCAGGACTAGCGGGAAAATCGGATACGCAGTATTTT,CASSPGLAGKSDTQYF
TRBJ2-7,TRBV6-5,-,-,TGTGCCAGCAGTACCCCGGTCACCTACGAGCAGTACTTC,CASSTPVTYEQYF
TRBJ1-2,TRBV18,TRBD1,-,TGTGCCAGCTCACCAACAGGGGAATCGGGGGGCTACACCTTC,CASSPTGESGGYTF
TRBJ1-3,TRBV30,-,-,TGTGCCTGGAGTGTACAGGCACACACCATATATTTT,CAWSVQAHTIYF
TRBJ1-2,TRBV5-5,TRBD1,-,TGTGCCAGCAGGACCGGGACAGGGGGTGATTATGGCTACACCTTC,CASRTGTGGDYGYTF
TRBJ2-7,TRBV11-2,TRBD1,-,TGTGCCAGCAGCTCTTACAGGGGGGAGAAATCCTACGAGCAGTACTTC,CASSSYRGEKSYEQYF
TRBJ2-7,TRBV19,-,-,TGTGCCAGTAGTCCAGGGTCATCGCGAGAGCAGTACTTC,CASSPGSSREQYF
TRBJ2-2,TRBV19,-,-,TGTGCCAGTAGCATCGAGGCAGGGACCGGGGAGCTGTTTTTT,CASSIEAGTGELFF
TRBJ2-7,TRBV5-4,-,-,TGTGCCAGGATACCCGGCTTAGGCAGCTTCCACGAGCAGTACTTC,CARIPGLGSFHEQYF
TRBJ2-1,TRBV5-4,-,-,TGTGCCAGCAGTTCGGGATCCTACAATGAGCAGTTCTTC,CASSSGSYNEQFF
TRBJ1-4,TRBV5-6,-,-,TGTGCCAGCAGCTTAACCAGGGTTCGAGATGAAAAACTGTTTTTT,CASSLTRVRDEKLFF
TRBJ2-1,TRBV6-6,-,once,TGTGCCAGCAGTCGACCCTACAATGAGCAGTTCTTC,CASSRPYNEQFF
TRBJ2-7,TRBV10-1,-,-,TGCGCCAGCAGTGAGTCCTGGGGGTTCTTC,CASSESWGFF
TRBJ2-1,TRBV5-1,-,-,TGCGCCAGCAGCTTGAGTAACAATGAGCAGTTCTTC,CASSLSNNEQFF
TRBJ2-7,TRBV4-3,-,once,TGCGCCAGCAGCCACCGCGGGATGAGGAACGAGCAGTACTTC,CASSHRGMRNEQYF
TRBJ2-7,TRBV6-1,-,once,TGTGCCAGCAGTGAATATGGCTACGAGCAGTACTTC,CASSEYGYEQYF
TRBJ1-1,TRBV28,-,-,TGTGCCAGCAGTAGGACTGAAGCTTTCTTT,CASSRTEAFF
TRBJ2-7,TRBV23-1,-,-,TGCGCCAGCAGTCAGGCGGAACCCATAGCCCACGAGCAGTACTTC,CASSQAEPIAHEQYF
TRBJ2-2,TRBV7-3,TRBD1,-,TGTGCCAGCAGCCAGACAGGGGCGAACACCGGGGAGCTGTTTTTT,CASSQTGANTGELFF
TRBJ2-5,TRBV2,TRBD2,few,TGTGCCAGCAGTGCGACTAGCGGGAGTGCGGAGACCCAGTACTTC,CASSATSGSAETQYF
TRBJ2-1,TRBV6-6,-,-,TGTGCCAGCAGTCACGACGTGTACAATGAGCAGTTCTTC,CASSHDVYNEQFF
TRBJ2-7,TRBV7-2,-,-,TGTGCCAGCAGCCCCCGGGTTGGGAGTGGATCCGAGCAGTACTTC,CASSPRVGSGSEQYF
TRBJ2-1,TRBV7-7,TRBD1,-,TGTGCTAGCAGCTTAGGCGACAGGGACCATGAGCAGTTCTTC,CASSLGDRDHEQFF
TRBJ1-3,TRBV7-2,-,-,TGTGCCAGCAGCTTACAGGGTTCTGGAAACACCATATATTTT,CASSLQGSGNTIYF
TRBJ2-3,TRBV7-6,-,-,TGTGCCAGCAGCTTAGACGTTCACACCGGTTTCGGTGCCCGGGATACGCAGTATTTT,CASSLDVHTGFGARDTQYF
TRBJ2-7,TRBV29-1,-,-,TGCAGCGTTGAAGCTGTGGAGGGGGCGCCGTCCTACGAGCAGTACTTC,CSVEAVEGAPSYEQYF
TRBJ1-1,TRBV10-3,TRBD1,-,TGTGCCATCAGCACGGGACAGGGCGCCACTGAAGCTTTCTTT,CAISTGQGATEAFF
TRBJ2-1,TRBV18,TRBD1,-,TGTGCCAGCTCACCCCGGGACAGGTGGCTGTACAATGAGCAGTTCTTC,CASSPRDRWLYNEQFF
TRBJ1-1,TRBV2,TRBD1,few,TGTGCCAGCAGGCCGGACAGGGGAGTTAGCACTGAAGCTTTCTTT,CASRPDRGVSTEAFF
TRBJ2-3,TRBV2,-,once,TGTGCCAGCAGAGGACTATCTAGCACAGATACGCAGTATTTT,CASRGLSSTDTQYF
TRBJ2-1,TRBV5-5,TRBD2,few,TGTGCCAGCAGCTTGATCCGGACTAGCGGGAGTGGGTTCTCCTACAATGAGCAGTTCTTC,CASSLIRTSGSGFSYNEQFF
TRBJ2-3,TRBV7-2,TRBD2,-,TGTGCCAGCAGCTCGTTAGGGACTAGCGTCACAGATACGCAGTATTTT,CASSSLGTSVTDTQYF
TRBJ2-7,TRBV2,-,-,TGTGCCAGAGCCGGGGCCGGTGGGCAGTACTTC,CARAGAGGQYF
TRBJ2-2,TRBV9,TRBD2,-,TGTGCCAGCAGCCTCGGGGCAGCGGGAGATACCGGGGAGCTGTTTTTT,CASSLGAAGDTGELFF
TRBJ2-1,TRBV6-5,-,few,TGTGCCAGCAGTTACGGTAGCGAATTTGAGCAGTTCTTC,CASSYGSEFEQFF
TRBJ1-6,TRBV4-3,-,-,TGCGCCAGCAGCCAAGAGGGGGGGAAAAATTCACCCCTCCACTTT,CASSQEGGKNSPLHF
TRBJ2-3,TRBV6-4,TRBD2,-,TGTGCCAGCAGTGACTCTAGCGGGAGGGCCACAGATACGCAGTATTTT,CASSDSSGRATDTQYF
TRBJ2-7,TRBV7-2,-,-,TGTGCCAGCAGCTTAGAGGTTGCGGGAACCTACGAGCAGTACTTC,CASSLEVAGTYEQYF
TRBJ2-2,TRBV30,-,-,TGTGCCTGGAACCGGGACACCGGGGAGCTGTTTTTT,CAWNRDTGELFF
TRBJ1-6,TRBV5-1,-,-,TGCGCCAGCAGCTTGGACCAGCTCTATAATTCACCCCTCCACTTT,CASSLDQLYNSPLHF
TRBJ2-7,TRBV30,TRBD1,few,TGTGCCTGGAGACACACTCCGGGGACAGGGATCTCCTACGAGCAGTACTTC,CAWRHTPGTGISYEQYF
TRBJ2-1,TRBV28,TRBD2,-,TGTGCCAGCAGTGGCGCCGCGGGGGGCGATGAGCAGTTCTTC,CASSGAAGGDEQFF
TRBJ2-3,TRBV27,TRBD2,-,TGTGCCAGCAGTCAAAGCGGGAGTTCCACAGATACGCAGTATTTT,CASSQSGSSTDTQYF
TRBJ2-5,TRBV13,TRBD2,once,TGTGCCAGCAGCTTAGCCGCTAGCGGGAGTATGGAGACCCAGTACTTC,CASSLAASGSMETQYF
TRBJ1-2,TRBV30,-,-,TGTGCCTGGAGCGGGGGGCTTGGCTATGGCTACACCTTC,CAWSGGLGYGYTF
TRBJ2-3,TRBV5-1,TRBD2,-,TGCGCCAGCAGCCAGGGACTAGCGGGAGTTCCGGGCACAGATACGCAGTATTTT,CASSQGLAGVPGTDTQYF
TRBJ2-3,TRBV7-8,-,-,TGTGCCAGCAGCTTAGGTGGTGGCGGTGGGGGTAGAGATACGCAGTATTTT,CASSLGGGGGGRDTQYF
TRBJ2-5,TRBV13,-,-,TGTGCCAGCAGCCCCCGGAGGGCCGAGACCCAGTACTTC,CASSPRRAETQYF
TRBJ2-7,TRBV11-2,-,-,TGTGCCAGCAGCGAAGGAGGGCGGTACGAGCAGTACTTC,CASSEGGRYEQYF